This T cell receptor (beta chain) was retrieved from a study of blood T cell repertoires in COVID-19. Study in general: Some COVID-19 samples were acute and others convalescent; all came from the United States, Italy and Spain. PBMCs, B-cell-depleted T cells, or T cells were the source of the cDNA or gDNA that made up the material.

Here immunoSEQ multiplex PCR was the method, and the copy in TCRdb shows in-frame clones only, minus some. Here the sample spans 88,000 or so clones, 70% to 90% being singletons. What was sequenced was peripheral blood. The TCR originated in a man aged 55 to 69 with acute or convalescent COVID-19.

The CDR3 loop is CASSFTRRDSPLHF. In DNA form, the CDR3 reads TGTGCCAGCAGTTTCACCCGGCGGGATTCACCCCTCCACTTT. V gene TRBV28 combines with J gene TRBJ1-6; D ambiguous. The CDR3 contains 14 residues. Germline-derived CDR1 and CDR2 are MDHEN and SYDVKM. The V gene lost 3 bases and the J gene lost 8 bases, with 11 bases spanning the gap. The entire variable domain, with the rest obtained from reference TRBV28 and TRBJ1-6, is as follows: DVKVTQSSRYLVKRTGEKVFLECVQDMDHENMFWYRQDPGLGLRLIYFSYDVKMKEKGDIPEGYSVSREKKERFSLILESASTNQTSMYLCASSFTRRDSPLHFGNGTRLTVT.